The 24 T cell receptor beta chains listed next were all sequenced from one sample in a study of T cells in Graves' hyperthyroidism and ophthalmopathy. The CDR3 regions of TCR beta were amplified from RNA transcripts. A set of HTBI primers served as the primers for a first-round RT-PCR of the TCR CDR3. TCRdb used MiXCR to reprocess the multiplex PCR reads, holding one entry per CDR3 protein. The sample consists of hundreds of thousands of distinct CDR3 sequences, 15% to 20% of them appearing once. Sequences were obtained from blood. The origin of the receptors is a middle-aged man with Graves' ophthalmopathy.

The V and J genes are TRBV9 and TRBJ2-1; D not certain. V lost 0 bases to trimming and J lost 8 bases, with 6 bases between them. The CDR3 is 12 amino acids. CDR1 and CDR2 from the germline V gene are SGDLS and YYNGEE. This CDR3 is CASSVATDEQFF. The CDR3 nucleotides are TGTGCCAGCAGCGTAGCTACCGATGAGCAGTTCTTC.

This clonotype was observed at least ten times. This chain uses TRBV15 with TRBJ2-7; the match to TRBD1 covers 8 bases. V lost 0 bases to trimming and J lost 2 bases; unmatched junction nucleotides: 3. CDR1 and CDR2 from the germline V gene are LNHNV and YYDKDF (reference sequence). CDR3 length: 15 residues. CDR3 sequence: CATSRDRDRTYEQYF. In nucleotides, the CDR3 is TGTGCCACCAGCAGAGACCGGGACAGGACCTACGAGCAGTACTTC.

At least ten counts were recorded for this clonotype. The V and J genes are TRBV29-1 and TRBJ2-7; 7 bases match TRBD1. Per the germline V gene, CDR1 is SQVTM and CDR2 is ANQGSEA. V lost 6 bases to trimming and J lost 1 base; unmatched junction nucleotides: 18. This CDR3 is built from 17 residues. CDR3 residues: CSVWDSALSGVSYEQYF. DNA for the CDR3: TGCAGCGTGTGGGACAGTGCCCTAAGCGGAGTGTCCTACGAGCAGTACTTC.

This clonotype occurred a few times. The chain carries TRBV20-1 and TRBJ1-1; D uncertain. Germline V gives CDR1 DFQATT, CDR2 SNEGSKA (reference sequence). V shed 1 base and J shed 7 bases, with 10 bases lying between them. The CDR3 covers 12 residues. DNA for the CDR3: TGCAGTGCTAGAGGTGCCGGGGTTGAAGCTTTCTTT. Protein product: CSARGAGVEAFF.

The DNA of the CDR3 is TGTGCCACCAGTAAATCAGGGGAAGATCAGCCCCAGCATTTT. It specifies CATSKSGEDQPQHF. This chain connects TRBV24-1 to TRBJ1-5; tentative D call: TRBD1 (6 bases). V dropped 6 bases and J dropped 5 bases, with 13 bases sitting between them. Germline CDR1 is KGHDR and CDR2 is SFDVKD. There are 14 residues in the CDR3.

With respect to this clonotype: Being one base from a much bigger clone, this may be a read error. The chain employs TRBV7-8 and TRBJ2-3; TRBD2 agrees at 14 bases. Per the germline V gene, CDR1 is SGHVS and CDR2 is FQNEAQ. There are 14 residues in the CDR3. DNA of the CDR3: TGTCCCAGCAGCTCAGGACTAGCGGGAGGTCCGCAGTATTTT. The encoded protein is CPSSSGLAGGPQYF.

This clonotype was counted ten times or more. The V call is TRBV7-6, the J call TRBJ2-7, with 10 bases matching TRBD2. The germline V gene has CDR1 SGHVS and CDR2 FNYEAQ. The CDR3 is 17 residues long. V lost 5 bases to trimming and J lost 0 bases; unmatched junction nucleotides: 10. The DNA of the CDR3 is TGTGCCAGCAGCCCCACGCCGGTAGCGGGAGGCTCCTACGAGCAGTACTTC. Translating it yields CASSPTPVAGGSYEQYF.

The chain employs TRBV12-3 or TRBV12-4 and TRBJ1-6; 9 bases agree with TRBD1. The CDR3 is 14 residues long. The V gene end was trimmed by 6 bases and the J gene end by 8 bases; junction bases not matched to a gene: 5. The CDR3 DNA follows: TGTGCCAGCAGCTCGGGGACAGGGCATTCACCCCTCCACTTT. Encoded protein: CASSSGTGHSPLHF.

V and J are TRBV19 and TRBJ2-2; D ambiguous. Per the germline V gene, CDR1 is LNHDA and CDR2 is SQIVND (reference sequence). V dropped 7 bases and J dropped 4 bases, with 13 bases sitting between them. The CDR3 contains 14 residues. The CDR3 DNA is TGTGCCAGTACAGTCTACATTTCCACCGGGGAGCTGTTTTTT. Encoded protein: CASTVYISTGELFF.

The rearrangement joins TRBV27 to TRBJ2-1; 7 bases fit TRBD2. CDR1 is MNHEY and CDR2 is SMNVEV in the germline V gene (reference sequence). V was clipped by 5 bases and J by 7 bases; unmatched bases: 2. This CDR3 contains 12 residues. The CDR3 bases are TGTGCCAGCAGTAGCGGGATGAATGAGCAGTTCTTC. Its translation is CASSSGMNEQFF.

The V call is TRBV11-2, the J call TRBJ2-3, with a possible D match to TRBD2 (6 bases). Trimming took 6 bases from V and 3 from J, leaving 19 bases between them. This CDR3 has 16 residues. Germline V lookup: CDR1 SGHAT, CDR2 FQNNGV. The CDR3 loop reads CASSYGSRESTDTQYF. Here the CDR3 DNA reads TGTGCCAGCAGTTACGGGTCTCGGGAGAGTACAGATACGCAGTATTTT.

This clonotype was observed many times. This CDR3 reads CASSPDSARQPQHF. The CDR3 coding sequence is TGTGCCAGCAGTCCGGACAGCGCCCGCCAGCCCCAGCATTTT. This sequence joins TRBV12-3 or TRBV12-4 and TRBJ1-5, with TRBD1 as a possible D gene (6 bases). The length of the CDR3 is 14 residues. V was shortened by 5 bases and J by 7 bases, with 15 bases between the two germline ends.

This clonotype appeared a single time. The chain has TRBV7-9 and TRBJ2-7; 8 bases match TRBD2. The CDR3 length is 16 residues. Per germline, CDR1 SEHNR and CDR2 FQNEAQ (reference sequence). J lost 0 bases, V lost 6 bases, and 10 bases had no gene match. The CDR3 sequence: CASSSRLREGSYEQYF. CDR3 sequence (DNA): TGTGCCAGCAGTTCTCGTTTACGGGAGGGCTCCTACGAGCAGTACTTC.

This clonotype appeared once. In DNA form, the CDR3 reads TGTGCCAGCAGCCCGGGGAGGGCACCGGCCAATTCACCCCTCCACTTT. It encodes CASSPGRAPANSPLHF. This chain joins TRBV7-3 and TRBJ1-6; no definite D call. CDR1 and CDR2 from the germline V gene are SGHTA and FQGTGA. The ends were cut back, 5 bases at V and 7 bases at J, with 18 bases in the middle. CDR3 size: 16 residues.

Ten or more counts support this clonotype. Written as DNA, the CDR3 is TGCGCCAGCAGCCCTACAGGGGGGGACTATGGCTACACCTTC. Its translation is CASSPTGGDYGYTF. V gene TRBV5-1 combines with J gene TRBJ1-2; 8 bases map to TRBD1. CDR3 length: 14 residues. J was trimmed by 3 bases and V by 4 bases; bases with no gene match: 5. Germline V gene data show CDR1 as SGHRS and CDR2 as YFSETQ.

V gene TRBV9 combines with J gene TRBJ2-7, with 10 bases fitting TRBD1. V was clipped by 4 bases and J by 0 bases; unmatched bases: 10. The CDR3 has 17 residues. Germline V lookup: CDR1 SGDLS, CDR2 YYNGEE. CDR3 sequence: CASSPKLGTGDSYEQYF. For the CDR3, the DNA is TGTGCCAGCAGCCCAAAACTCGGGACAGGGGACTCCTACGAGCAGTACTTC.

A few counts support this clonotype. V usage is TRBV28 and J usage is TRBJ1-1, with D possibly TRBD1 on 5 matching bases. CDR1 and CDR2 (germline): MDHEN, SYDVKM. The CDR3 runs to 12 residues. V lost 10 bases, J lost 2 bases, and 11 bases lay in between. The DNA of the CDR3 is TGTGCCACCAGGGACGGCAACACTGAAGCTTTCTTT. Translated, it gives CATRDGNTEAFF.

This clonotype was recorded at least ten times. This chain uses TRBV11-2 with TRBJ2-7; D not certain. This CDR3 contains 14 residues. CDR1 and CDR2 from the germline V gene are SGHAT and FQNNGV. The V end was cut by 1 base, the J end by 2 bases, with 9 bases between. CDR3 region: CASSLGVIPYEQYF. Here the CDR3 DNA reads TGTGCCAGCAGCTTAGGGGTTATCCCCTACGAGCAGTACTTC. Variable domain in full (rest from reference TRBV11-2 and TRBJ2-7): EAGVAQSPRYKIIEKRQSVAFWCNPISGHATLYWYQQILGQGPKLLIQFQNNGVVDDSQLPKDRFSAERLKGVDSTLKIQPAKLEDSAVYLCASSLGVIPYEQYFGPGTRLTVT.

This clonotype was detected only a few times. The chain is built from TRBV7-6 and TRBJ1-2; TRBD1 matches at 10 bases. This CDR3 is 15 amino acids long. Germline CDR1 reads SGHVS; CDR2 reads FNYEAQ. V trimming: 5 bases; J trimming: 6 bases; junction bases outside the gene matches: 9. The CDR3 spells CASSPLLGTGDGYTF. The CDR3 DNA sequence: TGTGCCAGCAGCCCTCTGTTAGGGACAGGGGATGGCTACACCTTC.

The chain employs TRBV12-3 or TRBV12-4 and TRBJ1-5; 8 bases line up with TRBD1. CDR3 size: 17 residues. Trimming cost V 6 bases and J 0 bases; bases outside gene matches: 10. CDR3 residues: CASSRISGGHSNQPQHF. CDR3 DNA sequence: TGTGCCAGCAGCCGGATTTCAGGGGGCCATAGCAATCAGCCCCAGCATTTT.

This clonotype was seen many times. V is TRBV6-1 and J is TRBJ2-5; 9 bases map to TRBD2. Germline V gives CDR1 MNHNS, CDR2 SASEGT. The CDR3 has 15 amino acids. V was clipped by 3 bases and J by 5 bases; unmatched bases: 7. The DNA for the CDR3 is TGTGCCAGCAGTGAGGCGGGGGGGGCCCTGGAGACCCAGTACTTC. It is translated as CASSEAGGALETQYF.

Here the CDR3 DNA reads TGTGCCATCAGTGACCCGACTAGCGGGAGGGTTTCCTACAATGAGCAGTTCTTC. This sequence encodes CAISDPTSGRVSYNEQFF. The V call is TRBV10-3, the J call TRBJ2-1, with 14 bases that match TRBD2. CDR1 and CDR2 from the germline V gene are ENHRY and SYGVKD. After removal of 3 bases from V and 1 base from J, the junction contained 5 bases not matched to a gene. The CDR3 sequence is 18 residues long.

This clonotype was seen at least ten times. The gene calls are TRBV28 and TRBJ1-1, with D possibly TRBD1 on 5 matching bases. With 3 bases removed from V and 4 bases from J, the gap between germline ends came to 21 bases. Germline lookup yields CDR1 MDHEN and CDR2 SYDVKM. This CDR3 has 17 residues. This CDR3 is CASSFSGLARGGTEAFF. CDR3 bases: TGTGCCAGCAGTTTCTCAGGTTTAGCGAGGGGTGGCACTGAAGCTTTCTTT. The full variable domain, rest sourced from reference TRBV28 and TRBJ1-1, is DVKVTQSSRYLVKRTGEKVFLECVQDMDHENMFWYRQDPGLGLRLIYFSYDVKMKEKGDIPEGYSVSREKKERFSLILESASTNQTSMYLCASSFSGLARGGTEAFFGQGTRLTVV.

The chain joins TRBV28 to TRBJ1-2; D is possibly TRBD1 (5 bases). Trimming stripped 5 bases from V and 5 bases from J, with 9 bases between. The germline CDR1 and CDR2 sequences are MDHEN and SYDVKM. The CDR3 runs 12 residues. The CDR3 is CASSPRQYGYTF. The CDR3 DNA reads TGTGCCAGCAGTCCTCGACAGTATGGCTACACCTTC.